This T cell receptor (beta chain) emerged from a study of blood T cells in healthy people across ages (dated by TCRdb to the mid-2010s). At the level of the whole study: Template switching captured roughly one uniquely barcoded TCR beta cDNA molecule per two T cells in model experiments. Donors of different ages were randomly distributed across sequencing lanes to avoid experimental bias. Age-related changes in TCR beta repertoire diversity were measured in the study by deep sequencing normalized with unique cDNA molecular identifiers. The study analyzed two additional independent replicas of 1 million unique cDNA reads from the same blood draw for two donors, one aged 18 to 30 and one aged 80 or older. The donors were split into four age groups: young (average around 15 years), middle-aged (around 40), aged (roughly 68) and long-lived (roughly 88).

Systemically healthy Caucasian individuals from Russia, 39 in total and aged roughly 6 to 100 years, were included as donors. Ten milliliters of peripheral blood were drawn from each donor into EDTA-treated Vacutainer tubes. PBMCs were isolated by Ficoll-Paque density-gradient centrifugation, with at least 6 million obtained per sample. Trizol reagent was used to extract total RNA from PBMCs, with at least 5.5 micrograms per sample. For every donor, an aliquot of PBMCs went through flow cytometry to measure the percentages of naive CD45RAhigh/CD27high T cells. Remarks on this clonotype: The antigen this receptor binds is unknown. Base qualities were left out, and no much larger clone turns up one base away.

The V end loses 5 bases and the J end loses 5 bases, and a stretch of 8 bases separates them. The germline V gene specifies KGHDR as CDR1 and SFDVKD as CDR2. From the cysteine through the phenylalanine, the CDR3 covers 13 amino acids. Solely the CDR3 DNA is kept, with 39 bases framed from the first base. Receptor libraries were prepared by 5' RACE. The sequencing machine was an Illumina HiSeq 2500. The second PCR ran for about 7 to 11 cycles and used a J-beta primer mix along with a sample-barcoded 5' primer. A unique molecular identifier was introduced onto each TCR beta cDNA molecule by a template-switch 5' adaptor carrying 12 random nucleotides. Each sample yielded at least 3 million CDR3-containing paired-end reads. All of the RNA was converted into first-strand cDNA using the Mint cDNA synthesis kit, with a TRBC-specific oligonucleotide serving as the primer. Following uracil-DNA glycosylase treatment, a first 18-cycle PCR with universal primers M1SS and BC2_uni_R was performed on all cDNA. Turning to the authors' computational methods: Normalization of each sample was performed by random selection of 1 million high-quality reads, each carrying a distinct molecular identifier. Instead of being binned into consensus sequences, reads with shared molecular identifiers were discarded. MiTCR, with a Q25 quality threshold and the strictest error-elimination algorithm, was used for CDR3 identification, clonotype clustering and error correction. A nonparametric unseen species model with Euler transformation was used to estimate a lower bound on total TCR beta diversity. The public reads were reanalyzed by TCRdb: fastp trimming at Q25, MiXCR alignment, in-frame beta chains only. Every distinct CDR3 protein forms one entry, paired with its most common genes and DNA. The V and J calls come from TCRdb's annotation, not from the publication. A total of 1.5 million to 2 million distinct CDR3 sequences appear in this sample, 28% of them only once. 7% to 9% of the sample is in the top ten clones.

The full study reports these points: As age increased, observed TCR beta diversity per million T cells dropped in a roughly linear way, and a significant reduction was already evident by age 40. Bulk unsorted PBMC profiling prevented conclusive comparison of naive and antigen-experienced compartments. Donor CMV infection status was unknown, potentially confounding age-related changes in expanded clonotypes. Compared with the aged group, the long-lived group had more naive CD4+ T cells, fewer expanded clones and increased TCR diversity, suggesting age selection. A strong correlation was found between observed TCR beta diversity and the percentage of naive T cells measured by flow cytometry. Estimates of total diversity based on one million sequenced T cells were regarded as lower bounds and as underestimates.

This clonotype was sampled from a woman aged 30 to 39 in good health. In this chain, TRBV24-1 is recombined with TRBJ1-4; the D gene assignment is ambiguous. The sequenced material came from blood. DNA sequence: TGTGCCACCAGTGCCAGCGTCAATGAAAAACTGTTTTTT. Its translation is CATSASVNEKLFF.